What follows are 11 T cell receptor beta chains derived from one specimen sequenced in a study of T cells after yellow fever vaccination. TCRdb reanalysed the 5' RACE reads using MiXCR and keeps one entry per CDR3 protein. The table shows hundreds of thousands of distinct CDR3 sequences, with about 12% occurring only once. The sequencing used PBMCs, collected on the day of the yellow fever booster vaccination. The origin of the receptors is a man younger than 40 who received the YFV17D yellow fever vaccine.

This chain joins TRBV12-3 or TRBV12-4 and TRBJ1-5; D is ambiguous. This CDR3 region has 11 residues. V lost 6 bases, J lost 8 bases, and 8 bases lay in between. The CDR3: CASSSAEPQHF. CDR3 DNA sequence: TGTGCCAGCAGCTCCGCTGAGCCCCAGCATTTT.

This clonotype was counted at least ten times. The chain combines TRBV7-2 with TRBJ2-7; D ambiguous. V was shortened by 2 bases and J by 2 bases, with 10 bases between the two germline ends. Germline CDR1 reads SGHTA; CDR2 reads FQGNSA. The CDR3 is 14 residues long. DNA for the CDR3: TGTGCCAGCAGCTTATCTGACCTTCCCTACGAGCAGTACTTC. As protein: CASSLSDLPYEQYF.

The chain links TRBV15 to TRBJ2-1; 8 nucleotides match TRBD2. The CDR3 sequence is 17 residues long. Unmatched junction bases numbered 12, after V lost 0 bases and J lost 8 bases. The germline gives CDR1 LNHNV, CDR2 YYDKDF (reference sequence). The CDR3 coding sequence is TGTGCCACCAGCAGAGATCTGCGGGAGGCGTTTGGCGATGAGCAGTTCTTC. Protein: CATSRDLREAFGDEQFF.

This clonotype turned up a few times. The V gene is TRBV5-4, the J gene TRBJ2-1; no clear D gene. CDR3 length: 12 residues. V gave up 5 bases and J gave up 7 bases, with 10 bases separating them. Germline lookup yields CDR1 SGHNT and CDR2 YYREEE (reference sequence). The CDR3 spells CASRGLSNEQFF. The CDR3 DNA follows: TGTGCCAGCAGGGGTCTGTCGAATGAGCAGTTCTTC.

This clonotype was seen a handful of times. The chain uses TRBV20-1 and TRBJ2-7; TRBD2 matches 14 bases. The J segment lost 3 bases and the V segment lost 6 bases, leaving 10 bases of the junction unmatched. CDR1 DFQATT and CDR2 SNEGSKA come from the germline V gene (reference sequence). The CDR3 spans 16 residues. The CDR3 region is CSAQTSGRARIYEQYF. The CDR3 DNA reads TGCAGTGCCCAGACTAGCGGGAGGGCCAGAATCTACGAGCAGTACTTC.

Ten or more counts support this clonotype. This chain joins TRBV29-1 and TRBJ1-2, with no clear D. With 2 bases removed from V and 7 bases from J, the gap between germline ends came to 20 bases. This CDR3 has 15 amino acids. Germline CDR1 SQVTM, CDR2 ANQGSEA. The CDR3 region has the DNA TGCAGCGTTGAAAAATACTACGGTCCTGGGAGTGGCTACACCTTC. Translation gives CSVEKYYGPGSGYTF.

This clonotype has more than one count but fewer than ten. CDR3 nucleotide sequence: TGTGCCACCAGTGAGCCTTACAATAGCGGGAGGGCCGAGGATACGCAGTATTTT. Amino acid sequence: CATSEPYNSGRAEDTQYF. This rearrangement joins TRBV24-1 to TRBJ2-3; TRBD2 matches at 11 bases. Per germline, CDR1 KGHDR and CDR2 SFDVKD. The CDR3 runs 18 residues. The trim removed 4 bases at V and 6 bases at J, leaving 14 bases unmatched.

The rearrangement joins TRBV20-1 to TRBJ2-1; the match to TRBD2 covers 12 bases. CDR3 length: 23 residues. Per germline, CDR1 DFQATT and CDR2 SNEGSKA (reference sequence). V lost 2 bases and J lost 3; bases outside the gene matches: 26. DNA for the CDR3: TGCAGTGCTAGAACCCTAGCGGGAGGGCCTGGCTCTGGAGAACAATTGCTCTACAATGAGCAGTTCTTC. This encodes CSARTLAGGPGSGEQLLYNEQFF.

This clonotype was seen a few times. The chain's CDR3 is CSASPTSGKNTGELFF. The CDR3 DNA follows: TGCAGTGCTAGCCCTACTAGCGGGAAAAACACCGGGGAGCTGTTTTTT. The chain employs TRBV20-1 and TRBJ2-2; 10 nucleotides line up with TRBD2. V trimming: 3 bases; J trimming: 2 bases; junction bases outside the gene matches: 6. The CDR3 totals 16 residues. CDR1 DFQATT and CDR2 SNEGSKA come from the germline V gene (reference sequence).

In its sample, this clonotype was seen a few times. This chain joins TRBV20-1 and TRBJ2-7, with TRBD1 matching 8 bases. The CDR3 totals 14 residues. Germline CDR1 is DFQATT and CDR2 is SNEGSKA (reference sequence). After removal of 3 bases from V and 6 bases from J, the junction contained 10 bases not matched to a gene. In nucleotides, the CDR3 is TGCAGTGCTAGCAGGACAGGGCTTCTCTCCGAGCAGTACTTC. Translated: CSASRTGLLSEQYF.

This clonotype has just a few counts. The gene calls are TRBV20-1 and TRBJ1-1; D is unclear. The CDR3 has 14 amino acids. Trimming stripped 0 bases from V and 1 base from J, with 9 bases between. The germline gives CDR1 DFQATT, CDR2 SNEGSKA (reference sequence). The CDR3 region has the DNA TGCAGTGCTAGAGAACCCTCCACGAACACTGAAGCTTTCTTT. It encodes CSAREPSTNTEAFF.